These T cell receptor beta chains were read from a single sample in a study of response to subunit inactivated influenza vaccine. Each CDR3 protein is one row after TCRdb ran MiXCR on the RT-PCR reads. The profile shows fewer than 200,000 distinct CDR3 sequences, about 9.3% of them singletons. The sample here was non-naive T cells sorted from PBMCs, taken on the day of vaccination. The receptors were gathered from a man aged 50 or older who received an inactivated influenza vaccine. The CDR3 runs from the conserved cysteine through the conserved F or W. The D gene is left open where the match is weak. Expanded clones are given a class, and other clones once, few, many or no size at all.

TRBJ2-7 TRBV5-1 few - CASSLNSYEQYF TGCGCCAGCAGCTTGAACTCTTACGAGCAGTACTTC
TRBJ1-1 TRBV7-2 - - CASSLRWGNTEAFF TGTGCCAGCAGCTTACGTTGGGGGAACACTGAAGCTTTCTTT
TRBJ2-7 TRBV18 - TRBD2 CASSPSGGYEQYF TGTGCCAGCTCACCCTCGGGGGGCTACGAGCAGTACTTC
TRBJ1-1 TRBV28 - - CASSFGGHMNTEAFF TGTGCCAGCAGTTTCGGTGGTCACATGAACACTGAAGCTTTCTTT
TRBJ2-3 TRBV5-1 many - CASSPRQTDTQYF TGCGCCAGCAGCCCAAGACAGACAGATACGCAGTATTTT
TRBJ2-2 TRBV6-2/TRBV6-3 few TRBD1 CASSSLGTGDTGELFF TGTGCCAGCAGTTCCTTAGGGACAGGGGACACCGGGGAGCTGTTTTTT
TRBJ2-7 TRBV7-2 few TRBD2 CASSLGLAGVDSYEQYF TGTGCCAGCAGCTTAGGGCTAGCGGGAGTGGATTCCTACGAGCAGTACTTC
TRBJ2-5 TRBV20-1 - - CSAIRQGETQYF TGCAGTGCTATTCGGCAAGGAGAGACCCAGTACTTC
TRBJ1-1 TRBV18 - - CASSPGEWSTEAFF TGTGCCAGCTCACCAGGGGAGTGGAGCACTGAAGCTTTCTTT
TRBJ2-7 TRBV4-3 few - CASSQEVPPSYEQYF TGCGCCAGCAGCCAAGAGGTTCCCCCCTCCTACGAGCAGTACTTC
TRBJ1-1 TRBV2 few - CASSADADTEAFF TGTGCCAGCAGTGCTGACGCGGACACTGAAGCTTTCTTT
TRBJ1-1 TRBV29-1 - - CSVEDRKGVNTEAFF TGCAGCGTTGAAGATCGGAAAGGGGTTAACACTGAAGCTTTCTTT
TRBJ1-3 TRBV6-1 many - CASSPDGDSGNTIYF TGTGCCAGCAGCCCGGACGGAGACTCTGGAAACACCATATATTTT
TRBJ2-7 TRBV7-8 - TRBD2 CASSLGQGSGGSSYEQYF TGTGCCAGCAGCTTGGGCCAGGGGTCGGGGGGGAGCTCCTACGAGCAGTACTTC
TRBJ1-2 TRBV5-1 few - CASSLDPGIRGYTF TGCGCCAGCAGCTTGGATCCGGGGATCCGTGGCTACACCTTC